The 31 T cell receptor beta chains below come from one sample, sequenced in a study of shared clonotypes between healthy human individuals. TCRdb keeps only in-frame clones here, not all; method: immunoSEQ multiplex PCR. This sample has some 1.4 million clones, with over 95% found just once. Specimen: naive CD4+ T cells sorted from blood. Subset indicated: CD45RA+ positively selected. The origin of the receptors is a man in his thirties or forties in good health.

The chain has TRBV28 and TRBJ2-1, with 8 nucleotides matching TRBD2. The germline V gene has CDR1 MDHEN and CDR2 SYDVKM. The CDR3 loop spans 15 amino acids. J gave up 0 bases and V 2 bases, and 0 bases lay outside the gene matches. Here the CDR3 reads CASSLAGGSYNEQFF. The CDR3 DNA sequence: TGTGCCAGCAGTTTAGCGGGGGGCTCCTACAATGAGCAGTTCTTC.

This clone showed up just once. This sequence joins TRBV28 and TRBJ2-5; D perhaps matches TRBD2 (6 bases). The germline gives CDR1 MDHEN, CDR2 SYDVKM. The CDR3 loop spans 16 amino acids. V lost 3 bases, J lost 2 bases, and 16 bases lay in between. CDR3 amino acids: CASSLGVRAGQETQYF. The CDR3, as DNA: TGTGCCAGCAGTTTGGGGGTGCGGGCGGGGCAAGAGACCCAGTACTTC. Supplemented by reference TRBV28 and TRBJ2-5, the full variable domain reads DVKVTQSSRYLVKRTGEKVFLECVQDMDHENMFWYRQDPGLGLRLIYFSYDVKMKEKGDIPEGYSVSREKKERFSLILESASTNQTSMYLCASSLGVRAGQETQYFGPGTRLLVL.

Only a few counts were recorded for this clone. This chain uses TRBV27 with TRBJ1-1; tentative D call: TRBD1 (6 bases). Germline CDR1 reads MNHEY; CDR2 reads SMNVEV (reference sequence). The CDR3 length is 12 residues. Deletions cut 6 bases from V and 10 bases from J, with 15 bases between. CDR3 sequence (DNA): TGTGCCAGCAGAGACACAGGGTCCGCAGCTTTCTTT. Translating it yields CASRDTGSAAFF.

The rearrangement joins TRBV11-2 to TRBJ1-1; D call uncertain. The CDR3 runs to 13 residues. Trimming took off 5 bases at V and 0 bases at J, with 7 bases between the two ends. From germline, CDR1 is SGHAT and CDR2 FQNNGV. In nucleotides, the CDR3 is TGTGCCAGCAGCCGGAGCCTGAACACTGAAGCTTTCTTT. Translation gives CASSRSLNTEAFF.

The chain links TRBV7-9 to TRBJ2-7, with 10 bases aligning to TRBD2. The CDR3 spans 17 residues. J was trimmed by 0 bases and V by 5 bases; bases with no gene match: 10. The germline V gene has CDR1 SEHNR and CDR2 FQNEAQ (reference sequence). The CDR3 loop reads CASSRGLASLSSYEQYF. CDR3 in DNA: TGTGCCAGCAGCCGGGGACTAGCGAGTTTGAGCTCCTACGAGCAGTACTTC.

This rearrangement joins TRBV7-9 to TRBJ2-7; TRBD2 matches 7 bases. The CDR3 runs to 16 residues. V was pared by 4 bases and J by 3 bases, with 12 bases of the junction left unmatched. Germline values: CDR1 SEHNR, CDR2 FQNEAQ (reference sequence). CDR3 residues: CASSYLVAGANYEQYF. DNA of the CDR3: TGTGCCAGCAGCTATCTAGTTGCGGGAGCTAACTACGAGCAGTACTTC.

About this clone: Other DNA sequences from this sample encode an identical CDR3 as well. The V call is TRBV18, the J call TRBJ1-5, with 8 bases that match TRBD1. V was pared by 6 bases and J by 6 bases, with 7 bases of the junction left unmatched. The CDR3 loop spans 14 amino acids. Germline V gene data show CDR1 as KGHSH and CDR2 as LQKENI. The CDR3 region is CASSHDRGGQPQHF. As DNA, the CDR3 is TGTGCCAGCTCGCATGACAGGGGTGGTCAGCCCCAGCATTTT.

The sample holds one count of this clone. The V and J genes are TRBV4-3 and TRBJ1-3; the D gene is possibly TRBD1 (6 bases). The CDR3 loop spans 13 amino acids. V dropped 5 bases and J dropped 4 bases, with 9 bases sitting between them. CDR1 and CDR2 from the germline V gene are LGHNA and YSLEER. The CDR3 loop reads CASSYGQGNTIYF. Here the CDR3 DNA reads TGCGCCAGCAGCTACGGACAGGGAAACACCATATATTTT.

The V and J genes are TRBV5-6 and TRBJ2-1, with D maybe TRBD1 (6 bases). This CDR3 region has 16 residues. Trimming shortened V by 6 bases and J by 1 base, and 17 bases separated the two germline ends. In germline, CDR1 is SGHDT, CDR2 YYEEEE. CDR3 sequence: CASTPPIQGSYNEQFF. The CDR3 DNA follows: TGTGCCAGCACCCCGCCGATCCAGGGGTCCTACAATGAGCAGTTCTTC. The whole variable domain, remainder taken from reference TRBV5-6 and TRBJ2-1, is DAGVTQSPTHLIKTRGQQVTLRCSPKSGHDTVSWYQQALGQGPQFIFQYYEEEERQRGNFPDRFSGHQFPNYSSELNVNALLLGDSALYLCASTPPIQGSYNEQFFGPGTRLTVL.

The genes are TRBV23-1 and TRBJ1-1; weak D call: TRBD1 (5 bases). TRBV23-1 is designated an ORF whose function remains uncertain. With 1 base removed from V and 1 base from J, the gap between germline ends came to 13 bases. CDR3 size: 16 residues. The chain's CDR3 is CASSQLTGRSNTEAFF. The CDR3 DNA reads as TGCGCCAGCAGTCAATTAACAGGCAGGTCGAACACTGAAGCTTTCTTT.

The chain recombines TRBV27 with TRBJ2-3, with D possibly called TRBD1 or TRBD2 (5 bases each). Trimming cost V 5 bases and J 1 base, with 16 bases left between them. The CDR3 contains 16 residues. Per the germline V gene, CDR1 is MNHEY and CDR2 is SMNVEV (reference sequence). This CDR3 reads CASSPKMRGGTDTQYF. Here the CDR3 DNA reads TGTGCCAGCAGTCCTAAGATGAGAGGGGGCACAGATACGCAGTATTTT.

The chain couples TRBV5-1 to TRBJ2-7, with D uncertain. Germline V CDR1 and CDR2: SGHRS, YFSETQ. The length of the CDR3 is 14 residues. Trimming removed 2 bases at V and 5 bases at J, with 14 bases between. CDR3 DNA sequence: TGCGCCAGCAGCTTCAAAGGTTCCGTCCACGAGCAGTACTTC. This encodes CASSFKGSVHEQYF.

This clone occurred once. This chain joins TRBV7-3 and TRBJ2-3, with 7 bases matching TRBD2. Per germline, CDR1 SGHTA and CDR2 FQGTGA. J gave up 1 base and V 1 base, and 11 bases lay outside the gene matches. The CDR3 covers 18 residues. The CDR3 reads CASSLRGGAKRGTDTQYF. The CDR3 region has the DNA TGTGCCAGCAGCTTAAGGGGGGGAGCGAAGCGTGGCACAGATACGCAGTATTTT. The full variable domain, completed using reference TRBV7-3 and TRBJ2-3, is GAGVSQTPSNKVTEKGKYVELRCDPISGHTALYWYRQSLGQGPEFLIYFQGTGAADDSGLPNDRFFAVRPEGSVSTLKIQRTERGDSAVYLCASSLRGGAKRGTDTQYFGPGTRLTVL.

The V call is TRBV7-9, the J call TRBJ2-1; 7 bases match TRBD1. The CDR3 runs to 17 residues. V trimming: 0 bases; J trimming: 2 bases; junction bases outside the gene matches: 7. CDR1 and CDR2 from the germline V gene are SEHNR and FQNEAQ (reference sequence). The CDR3 nucleotides are TGTGCCAGCAGCTTAGCGATGACAGGGATTACCTACAATGAGCAGTTCTTC. This gives the protein CASSLAMTGITYNEQFF.

The CDR3 reads CASSLIAAGGYNEQFF. The DNA for the CDR3 is TGCGCCAGCAGCTTGATTGCGGCGGGAGGATACAATGAGCAGTTCTTC. The chain links TRBV5-1 to TRBJ2-1; TRBD2 aligns across 8 bases. CDR3 length: 16 amino acids. Unmatched junction bases numbered 7, after V lost 1 base and J lost 4 bases. CDR1 SGHRS and CDR2 YFSETQ come from the germline V gene. Full variable domain (outside the CDR3, taken from reference TRBV5-1 and TRBJ2-1): KAGVTQTPRYLIKTRGQQVTLSCSPISGHRSVSWYQQTPGQGLQFLFEYFSETQRNKGNFPGRFSGRQFSNSRSEMNVSTLELGDSALYLCASSLIAAGGYNEQFFGPGTRLTVL.

Concerning this clone itself: The same CDR3 can be traced to other DNA sequences in this sample. The rearrangement links TRBV19 to TRBJ2-7; 7 positions match TRBD1. CDR1 and CDR2 from the germline V gene are LNHDA and SQIVND (reference sequence). V lost 5 bases, J lost 4 bases, and 2 bases stayed unmatched. CDR3 size: 12 residues. The CDR3 coding sequence is TGTGCCAGTAGTCAACAGGGGTACGAGCAGTACTTC. Translation gives CASSQQGYEQYF.

V usage is TRBV6-5 and J usage is TRBJ1-1; D unclear. The CDR3 has 12 residues. Germline CDR1 MNHEY, CDR2 SVGAGI. Trimming stripped 5 bases from V and 4 bases from J, with 8 bases between. CDR3 region: CASSRGGTEAFF. For the CDR3, the DNA is TGTGCCAGCAGTCGAGGTGGCACTGAAGCTTTCTTT.

J is TRBJ1-2 and V is TRBV30; the D is unclear. Per the germline V gene, CDR1 is GTSNPN and CDR2 is SVGIG (reference sequence). This CDR3 is 13 amino acids long. Trimming left V 0 bases short and J 6 bases short, with 11 bases between. The DNA of the CDR3 is TGTGCCTGGAGTGTACCATACGGTCATGGCTACACCTTC. Residues: CAWSVPYGHGYTF.

The chain recombines TRBV5-4 with TRBJ2-2, with 8 bases that match TRBD2. The CDR3 loop spans 16 amino acids. V was clipped by 0 bases and J by 2 bases; unmatched bases: 3. The germline V gene encodes CDR1 SGHNT and CDR2 YYREEE (reference sequence). The CDR3 DNA reads TGTGCCAGCAGCTTGGTTACTAGCGGAAACACCGGGGAGCTGTTTTTT. Translating it yields CASSLVTSGNTGELFF.

With regard to this clone: Other DNA sequences from this sample encode an identical CDR3 as well. This chain uses TRBV5-4 with TRBJ1-3; tentatively, D is TRBD1 (5 bases). The CDR3 loop spans 14 amino acids. CDR1 is SGHNT, CDR2 YYREEE, per germline (reference sequence). The V end was cut by 1 base, the J end by 1 base, with 6 bases between. The CDR3 DNA reads as TGTGCCAGCAGCTTGCAGGGATCTGGAAACACCATATATTTT. Residues: CASSLQGSGNTIYF. The entire variable domain, with the rest obtained from reference TRBV5-4 and TRBJ1-3, is as follows: ETGVTQSPTHLIKTRGQQVTLRCSSQSGHNTVSWYQQALGQGPQFIFQYYREEENGRGNFPPRFSGLQFPNYSSELNVNALELDDSALYLCASSLQGSGNTIYFGEGSWLTVV.

This chain joins TRBV10-1 and TRBJ2-7; D not resolved. V was shortened by 0 bases and J by 2 bases, with 5 bases between the two germline ends. There are 13 residues in the CDR3. CDR1 and CDR2 from the germline V gene are WNHNN and SYGVQD (reference sequence). Here the CDR3 reads CASSESGPYEQYF. The CDR3 DNA is TGCGCCAGCAGTGAGTCTGGGCCCTACGAGCAGTACTTC.

As to this clone: Other nucleotide sequences from this sample produce the same CDR3. The chain uses TRBV9 and TRBJ2-7, with 12 positions matching TRBD2. This CDR3 is built from 15 residues. The J segment lost 3 bases and the V segment lost 3 bases, leaving 4 bases of the junction unmatched. CDR1 is SGDLS, CDR2 YYNGEE, per germline. The CDR3 DNA follows: TGTGCCAGCAGCGGGGGACTAGCGGGTGGCTACGAGCAGTACTTC. Its protein is CASSGGLAGGYEQYF.

V and J are TRBV28 and TRBJ1-5, with 7 bases lining up with TRBD1. The CDR3 has 15 residues. Germline V gene data show CDR1 as MDHEN and CDR2 as SYDVKM. The trim removed 3 bases at V and 4 bases at J, leaving 6 bases unmatched. The CDR3 spells CASSFGDRVNQPQHF. CDR3 nucleotide sequence: TGTGCCAGCAGTTTTGGAGACAGGGTTAATCAGCCCCAGCATTTT.

A single count supports this clone. V usage is TRBV5-4 and J usage is TRBJ2-5; D tentatively reads TRBD1 or TRBD2 (5 bases each). V was shortened by 1 base and J by 5 bases, with 15 bases between the two germline ends. Germline-derived CDR1 and CDR2 are SGHNT and YYREEE (reference sequence). The CDR3 is made up of 15 amino acids. The CDR3 protein is CASSLTGRPAETQYF. Here the CDR3 DNA reads TGTGCCAGCAGCTTGACGGGACGACCGGCGGAGACCCAGTACTTC.

This clone was recorded once. V and J are TRBV29-1 and TRBJ2-7; D unclear. V lost 4 bases, J lost 6 bases, and 22 bases lay in between. Germline lookup yields CDR1 SQVTM and CDR2 ANQGSEA. This CDR3 has 15 amino acids. The CDR3 spells CSVAVRAFSVGEQYF. For the CDR3, the DNA is TGCAGCGTTGCCGTACGGGCCTTTTCTGTCGGCGAGCAGTACTTC.

The chain uses TRBV5-1 and TRBJ2-2, with TRBD1 matching over 9 bases. Germline V gives CDR1 SGHRS, CDR2 YFSETQ. This CDR3 region has 13 residues. V gave up 7 bases and J gave up 7 bases; unmatched junction bases: 5. CDR3 DNA: TGCGCCAGCGGGACAGGGATTTTCGGGGAGCTGTTTTTT. Protein sequence: CASGTGIFGELFF.

V and J are TRBV4-3 and TRBJ2-1; a possible D gene is TRBD2 (6 bases). Germline-derived CDR1 and CDR2 are LGHNA and YSLEER. This CDR3 comprises 16 residues. Trimming removed 0 bases from V and 7 bases from J, with 16 bases in between. The DNA for the CDR3 is TGCGCCAGCAGCCAAGATCCCCCTAGCGTGGCTAATGAGCAGTTCTTC. It translates to CASSQDPPSVANEQFF.

V usage is TRBV10-3 and J usage is TRBJ2-3, with D uncertain. The germline V gene encodes CDR1 ENHRY and CDR2 SYGVKD. The length of the CDR3 is 11 residues. Trimming left V 8 bases short and J 2 bases short, with 5 bases between. The CDR3 DNA follows: TGTGCCATCTTGGTCACAGATACGCAGTATTTT. This gives the protein CAILVTDTQYF.

The rearrangement links TRBV15 to TRBJ1-5; tentatively, D is TRBD1 (5 bases). Germline V lookup: CDR1 LNHNV, CDR2 YYDKDF (reference sequence). CDR3 length: 14 residues. The germline V and J ends were trimmed by 3 bases and 8 bases, with 14 bases remaining between them. CDR3 region: CATSRADSGEPQHF. As DNA, the CDR3 is TGTGCCACCAGCAGGGCCGACAGCGGGGAGCCCCAGCATTTT.

The chain is built from TRBV4-3 and TRBJ1-2, with TRBD1 identical over 7 bases. The germline gives CDR1 LGHNA, CDR2 YSLEER. V was pared by 3 bases and J by 4 bases, with 8 bases of the junction left unmatched. This CDR3 is built from 15 residues. The CDR3 DNA sequence: TGCGCCAGCAGCCAGGAAGGGACAGTACCCTATGGCTACACCTTC. It encodes CASSQEGTVPYGYTF.

This sequence joins TRBV7-9 and TRBJ1-1, with D unresolved. This CDR3 has 17 residues. V lost 5 bases to trimming and J lost 0 bases, with 19 bases between them. The V gene's germline CDR1 is SEHNR and CDR2 FQNEAQ (reference sequence). This CDR3 reads CASSGLLGEAMNTEAFF. The CDR3, as DNA: TGTGCCAGCAGCGGGCTTTTAGGAGAAGCCATGAACACTGAAGCTTTCTTT.